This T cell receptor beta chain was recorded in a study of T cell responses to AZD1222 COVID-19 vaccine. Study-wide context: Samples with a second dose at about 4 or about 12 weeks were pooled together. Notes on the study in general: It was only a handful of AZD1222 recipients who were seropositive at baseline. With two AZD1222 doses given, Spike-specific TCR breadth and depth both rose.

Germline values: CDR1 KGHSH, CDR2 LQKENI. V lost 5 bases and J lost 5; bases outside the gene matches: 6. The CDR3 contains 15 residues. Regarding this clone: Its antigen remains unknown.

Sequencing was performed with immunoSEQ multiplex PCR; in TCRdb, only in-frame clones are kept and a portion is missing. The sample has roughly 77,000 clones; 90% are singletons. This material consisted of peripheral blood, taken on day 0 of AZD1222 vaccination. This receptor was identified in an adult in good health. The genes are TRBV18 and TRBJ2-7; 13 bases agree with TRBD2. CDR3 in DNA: TGTGCCAGCTCAGCACTAGCGGGGGGGCCGAACGAGCAGTACTTC. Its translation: CASSALAGGPNEQYF.